This T cell receptor beta chain was captured by sequencing in a study of OX40 agonist ivuxolimab in advanced cancers. At the level of the whole study: The costimulatory receptor OX40 (CD134) was targeted by ivuxolimab, a fully human IgG2 agonistic monoclonal antibody. Patients were allowed to have had prior anti-PD-1, anti-PD-L1 or anti-CTLA-4 therapy, and 40% of the dose-escalation patients had previously received checkpoint inhibitors. Intravenous ivuxolimab was administered to patients every 2 weeks at six dose levels: 0.01, 0.1, 0.3, 1.5, 3 and 10 mg/kg. The point of sequencing TCRbeta in the periphery was to test whether ivuxolimab changed TCR sequence diversity and drove clonal T-cell expansion. Partial responses occurred in three dose-escalation patients: two with cutaneous melanoma and one with hepatocellular carcinoma. Of the roughly 52 patients in dose escalation, 19 had hepatocellular carcinoma, some 15 had melanoma, 9 had renal cell carcinoma and 9 had head and neck cancer. The paper describes the monotherapy dose-escalation part (N of about 50 patients) of the phase I trial of ivuxolimab. The dose-escalation cohort was 82.7% male with a mean age of about 58 years, ranging from roughly 23 to 90. What the work shows at the level of the full study, not this receptor alone: Low levels of normalized T-cell clonal expansion were also seen in some patients who did not respond. At doses of 0.1 to 3.0 mg/kg, clonal expansion of both CD4+ and CD8+ T cells in blood was seen between baseline and week 6. In partial responders in the 0.1-3.0 mg/kg groups, normalized peripheral clonal expansion was found to be among the lowest, especially among CD8+ T cells. Which antigens the clonally expanded peripheral T cells were specific for was not determined. After ivuxolimab, expanded clones were on average more numerous among CD8+ T cells than among CD4+ T cells.

The trial excluded patients who had a history of autoimmune disease or who were on systemic immunosuppression. Peripheral blood for TCR sequencing was drawn from every dose cohort at baseline, at cycle 4 day 1 and at cycle 7 day 1. The samples were drawn from a first-in-human, open-label, multicenter phase I dose-escalation trial of ivuxolimab. Adults with locally advanced or metastatic melanoma, renal cell, hepatocellular, or head and neck squamous cell carcinoma were enrolled in the trial. Before TCR sequencing, CD4+ T cells and CD8+ T cells from peripheral blood were sorted into separate populations. To sequence the TCRbeta CDR3 region, genomic DNA was isolated from the sorted cells. TCRbeta CDR3 regions were sequenced using the immunoSEQ Assay. Drawn from immuneACCESS, this table holds only the in-frame rearrangements with V and J called that TCRdb kept. Clones are partly lost; checked studies trace under half to an unresolved V gene and leave the rest unexplained. The sample yields roughly 69,000 clones; around 87% were counted once. Of the sample, 4% to 5% falls within the top ten clones.

In this sample, this clone turned up a few times. The clone's antigen remains unknown. Per-nucleotide qualities are absent, and no much larger clonotype sits a single base away. The sequence was obtained from an adult with an advanced solid tumor such as melanoma, head and neck, liver or kidney cancer. The sample here was CD4+ or CD8+ T cells sorted from blood, taken in a trial of the OX40 agonist ivuxolimab.

The DNA sequence is as follows: TGTGCCACCAGCAGAGATGAACGGTGGACAGGGGTTAGTCCAGGCGCAACTAATGAAAAACTGTTTTTT. Its product reads: CATSRDERWTGVSPGATNEKLFF. This receptor chain uses TRBV15 and TRBJ1-4, and 9 junction bases match TRBD1. CDR1 LNHNV and CDR2 YYDKDF are derived from the germline V gene (reference sequence). The CDR3 measures 23 amino acids from cysteine to phenylalanine. The read is trimmed to its CDR3 DNA, 69 bases read in frame from base 1. Germline trimming: 0 bases from V, 0 bases from J; junction bases outside gene matches: 20.